Sequencing of this T cell receptor beta chain was carried out in a study of radiotherapy plus CTLA-4 blockade in lung cancer. Study results and limitations: In blood, after radiotherapy plus ipilimumab, tumor-derived TCR clones expanded.

Worth noting for this clone: The antigen is unknown.

Clones were read by immunoSEQ multiplex PCR, and TCRdb kept only the in-frame ones, dropping some. The table lists 85,000 to 130,000 clones, approximately 81% of them singletons. The CDR3 is 12 amino acids. V was clipped by 2 bases and J by 9 bases, with 8 bases between them. The germline gives CDR1 LGHNA, CDR2 YNFKEQ. This TCR was sampled from a human donor with non-small cell lung cancer that progressed on radiotherapy plus ipilimumab. Some clones in this sample may be carry-over from other donors' samples. The material sequenced was peripheral blood, taken from a patient treated with radiotherapy plus ipilimumab. The V call is TRBV4-2, the J call TRBJ2-1; no firm D call. This chain's CDR3 is CASSQLDLEQFF. The CDR3 nucleotides read TGTGCCAGCAGCCAACTAGATCTTGAGCAGTTCTTC.